This TCR beta chain was identified in a study of metastatic and nonmetastatic thyroid tumors (TCRdb year 2020). Concerning the study at large: For patients with malignant and with benign thyroid disease, the researchers compared repertoires between peripheral blood samples and tumor or nodule tissue samples. What the study reported, not specific to this receptor: In both blood and tumor samples, malignant tumors were reported to have significantly higher TCR beta diversity than benign nodules.

Library creation used PCR. Instrument used: Illumina HiSeq 4000. High-throughput sequencing was used to profile the CDR3 region of the TCR beta-chain in every patient. The study's own analysis went as follows. A classifier to discriminate distant-metastatic papillary thyroid cancer patients was built from CDR3 differences across clinicopathological groups. Repertoire diversity was assessed with the Shannon index, and tumor-blood repertoire similarity with the Morisita-Horn index. The public reads were reanalyzed by TCRdb: fastp trimming at Q25, MiXCR alignment, in-frame beta chains only. TCRdb assigned the V and J calls; the authors' analysis was not used. The sample table shows some 84,000 clones, and about 9.1% are seen once. In total, the top ten clones hold around 8.5% of the sample. This clone was seen ten or more times. The antigen it binds to is not known. Within one base of it there is no much larger clone, and no base qualities were kept.

None of the patients had been given any treatment before thyroid surgery. Using T-cell receptor beta sequencing, the researchers looked back retrospectively at clinical samples from patients, gathered between about 2012 and 2019. Taken from the germline V gene (reference sequence), the CDR1 and CDR2 loops are LGHDT and YNNKEL. Compared with germline, V lacks 2 bases and J lacks 4 bases; bases without a gene match: 8. The CDR3 measures 17 amino acids from cysteine to phenylalanine. Kept here is only the CDR3 DNA, which spans 51 bases and is read in frame from base 1. Sequencing was carried out using blood. The chain is encoded by TRBV3-1 joined to TRBJ2-2; 9 middle bases align to TRBD2. The source of this sequence is a female donor with papillary thyroid cancer or a benign thyroid nodule (not recorded which). Some clones in this sample may be carry-over from other donors' samples. The bases are TGTGCCAGCAGCCAACTCGGAAAGCGGGGGGCCACCGGGGAGCTGTTTTTT. This is translated as CASSQLGKRGATGELFF.